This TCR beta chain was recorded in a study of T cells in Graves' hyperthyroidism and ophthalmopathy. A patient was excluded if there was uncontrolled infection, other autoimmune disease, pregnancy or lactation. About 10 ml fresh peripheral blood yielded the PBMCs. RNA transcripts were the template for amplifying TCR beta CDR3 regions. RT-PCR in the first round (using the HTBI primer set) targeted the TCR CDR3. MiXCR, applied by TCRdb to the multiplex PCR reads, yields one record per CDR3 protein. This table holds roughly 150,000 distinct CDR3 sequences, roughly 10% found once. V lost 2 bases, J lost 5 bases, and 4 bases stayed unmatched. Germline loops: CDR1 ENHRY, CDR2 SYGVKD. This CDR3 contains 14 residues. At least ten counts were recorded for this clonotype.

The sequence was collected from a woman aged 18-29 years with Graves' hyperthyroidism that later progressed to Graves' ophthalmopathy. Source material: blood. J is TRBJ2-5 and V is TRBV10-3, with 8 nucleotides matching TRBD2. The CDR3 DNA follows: TGTGCCATCAGTGAGGCGGGGGGAGCGGAGACCCAGTACTTC. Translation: CAISEAGGAETQYF.